This is a list of T cell receptor beta chains from one sample in a study of beta chain features in type 1 diabetes. Produced via immunoSEQ multiplex PCR; TCRdb's table is partial and in-frame only. The profile shows roughly 230,000 clones, over 8.5% of them singletons. The sample comprised naive CD4+ T cells from blood. The origin of the receptors is a woman younger than 30 in good health. Both conserved end residues are part of each CDR3. Fields, in order: clone size, D gene, V gene, J gene, CDR3 DNA, CDR3 protein. D genes are given only for firm matches. Clone size is shown for a subset of rows, as once, few, many or a class of expanded clone.

abundance: -
d_gene: -
v_gene: TRBV18
j_gene: TRBJ1-1
CDR3nt: TGTGCCAGCTCACGTTTAGAGTTCGGACAAGAAGCTTTCTTT
CDR3aa: CASSRLEFGQEAFF

abundance: -
d_gene: TRBD1
v_gene: TRBV7-8
j_gene: TRBJ1-1
CDR3nt: TGTGCCAGCAGCAGACGGGACAGAGGGACTGAAGCTTTCTTT
CDR3aa: CASSRRDRGTEAFF

abundance: -
d_gene: TRBD1
v_gene: TRBV27
j_gene: TRBJ2-3
CDR3nt: TGTGCCAGCAGTTTCAGGGGGCAGGCTTCCCCTCAGCCAGATACGCAGTATTTT
CDR3aa: CASSFRGQASPQPDTQYF

abundance: few
d_gene: -
v_gene: TRBV7-7
j_gene: TRBJ1-1
CDR3nt: TGTGCGGTGGGGAGGGGCACTGAAGCTTTCTTT
CDR3aa: CAVGRGTEAFF

abundance: few
d_gene: TRBD2
v_gene: TRBV5-1
j_gene: TRBJ2-1
CDR3nt: TGCGCCAGCAGCGTTCTTAGCGGGAGTATCAGGGTGAATGAGCAGTTCTTC
CDR3aa: CASSVLSGSIRVNEQFF

abundance: -
d_gene: TRBD1
v_gene: TRBV5-1
j_gene: TRBJ1-1
CDR3nt: TGCGCCAGCAGCACGCCCGGGACAGGGAACACTGAAGCTTTCTTT
CDR3aa: CASSTPGTGNTEAFF

abundance: -
d_gene: -
v_gene: TRBV11-2
j_gene: TRBJ1-1
CDR3nt: TGTGCCAGCAGCTTAGGAGGGAGGCCGGGGGACACTGAAGCTTTCTTT
CDR3aa: CASSLGGRPGDTEAFF

abundance: few
d_gene: -
v_gene: TRBV29-1
j_gene: TRBJ2-3
CDR3nt: TGCAGCGTTGATTCTGCTCAGGGATGGTCCACAGATACGCAGTATTTT
CDR3aa: CSVDSAQGWSTDTQYF

abundance: few
d_gene: -
v_gene: TRBV5-1
j_gene: TRBJ1-5
CDR3nt: TGCGCCAGCAGCTTGGGTAACGAGGGCAATCAGCCCCAGCATTTT
CDR3aa: CASSLGNEGNQPQHF

abundance: many
d_gene: TRBD2
v_gene: TRBV10-3
j_gene: TRBJ2-5
CDR3nt: TGTGCCATCAGGAAGACTAGCGGTCAAGAGACCCAGTACTTC
CDR3aa: CAIRKTSGQETQYF

abundance: few
d_gene: -
v_gene: TRBV6-1
j_gene: TRBJ1-5
CDR3nt: TGTGCCAGCAGTGAATCTCGGCAGGGGCGTCAGCCCCAGCATTTT
CDR3aa: CASSESRQGRQPQHF

abundance: -
d_gene: -
v_gene: TRBV19
j_gene: TRBJ2-3
CDR3nt: TGTGCCAGTAGTATTCTCGGACAGAGCACAGATACGCAGTATTTT
CDR3aa: CASSILGQSTDTQYF

abundance: few
d_gene: -
v_gene: TRBV18
j_gene: TRBJ1-1
CDR3nt: TGTGCCAGCTCACCAAACGTTGTTGGGAGCATGAACACTGAAGCTTTCTTT
CDR3aa: CASSPNVVGSMNTEAFF

abundance: -
d_gene: -
v_gene: TRBV15
j_gene: TRBJ1-1
CDR3nt: TGTGCCACCAGCAGAAATAAGGGGATGATCGCTGAAGCTTTCTTT
CDR3aa: CATSRNKGMIAEAFF

abundance: few
d_gene: -
v_gene: TRBV5-1
j_gene: TRBJ2-7
CDR3nt: TGCGCCAGCAGCTTGTCCTCTGTGGGCCACGAGCAGTACTTC
CDR3aa: CASSLSSVGHEQYF

abundance: -
d_gene: -
v_gene: TRBV5-1
j_gene: TRBJ1-1
CDR3nt: TGCGCCAGCAGCTTGGGGGCGATGAACACTGAAGCTTTCTTT
CDR3aa: CASSLGAMNTEAFF

abundance: few
d_gene: TRBD1
v_gene: TRBV6-1
j_gene: TRBJ1-1
CDR3nt: TGTGCCAGCAGTGGCCACCGGGACAGCCGTATGAACACTGAAGCTTTCTTT
CDR3aa: CASSGHRDSRMNTEAFF

abundance: -
d_gene: -
v_gene: TRBV5-1
j_gene: TRBJ1-2
CDR3nt: TGCGCCAGCAGCTTGGCGGTAGGGCAGGGCTATGGCTACACCTTC
CDR3aa: CASSLAVGQGYGYTF

abundance: few
d_gene: TRBD1
v_gene: TRBV13
j_gene: TRBJ2-3
CDR3nt: TGTGCCAGCAGCTTAGACGGGACAGGGCCAGATACGCAGTATTTT
CDR3aa: CASSLDGTGPDTQYF

abundance: -
d_gene: TRBD1
v_gene: TRBV18
j_gene: TRBJ1-1
CDR3nt: TGTGCCAGCTCACCTTTCAACCGTGGACAGGGGAACACTGAAGCTTTCTTT
CDR3aa: CASSPFNRGQGNTEAFF

abundance: few
d_gene: TRBD1
v_gene: TRBV6-6
j_gene: TRBJ1-2
CDR3nt: TGTGCCAGCAGAAACACCGGGACAGGACACTATGGCTACACCTTC
CDR3aa: CASRNTGTGHYGYTF

abundance: few
d_gene: TRBD2
v_gene: TRBV5-1
j_gene: TRBJ2-2
CDR3nt: TGCGCCAGCAGCGGGACTAGCGGGAGGCGGCTAAACACCGGGGAGCTGTTTTTT
CDR3aa: CASSGTSGRRLNTGELFF

abundance: -
d_gene: TRBD1
v_gene: TRBV19
j_gene: TRBJ1-1
CDR3nt: TGTGCCAGTAGTCCTCGGACAGGGCGGAGTGGGTGGAATGAAGCTTTCTTT
CDR3aa: CASSPRTGRSGWNEAFF

abundance: -
d_gene: -
v_gene: TRBV5-1
j_gene: TRBJ2-6
CDR3nt: TGCGCCAGCTCAGGGAAATCTGGGGCCAACGTCCTGACTTTC
CDR3aa: CASSGKSGANVLTF

abundance: few
d_gene: -
v_gene: TRBV6-6
j_gene: TRBJ2-6
CDR3nt: TGTGCCAGCAGTGAGGGGGTCTCTGGGGCCAACGTCCTGACTTTC
CDR3aa: CASSEGVSGANVLTF

abundance: few
d_gene: TRBD1
v_gene: TRBV2
j_gene: TRBJ2-1
CDR3nt: TGTGCCAGCAGTGGGGACAGGGGATTCCATGAGCAGTTCTTC
CDR3aa: CASSGDRGFHEQFF

abundance: few
d_gene: TRBD2
v_gene: TRBV11-2
j_gene: TRBJ2-1
CDR3nt: TGTGCCAGCAGCCCGGGACTAGCGGCGTACAATGAGCAGTTCTTC
CDR3aa: CASSPGLAAYNEQFF